The 18 T cell receptor beta chains below come from one sample, sequenced in a study of vaccination and CD4 T cells after COVID-19. As for treatment: roughly 11-day PBMC culture with coronavirus spike peptide pools or control peptides (ViraFEST assay). Researchers used the Oncomine TCR Beta short-read assay to sequence DNA from cultured CD4+ T cells. TCRdb re-called the PCR reads with MiXCR, one entry per CDR3 protein. This sample has around 16,000 distinct CDR3 sequences, with 36% found just once. No antigen is known for these receptors. Specimen: CD4+ T cells from blood, cultured in vitro, collected before SARS-CoV-2 vaccination. The origin of the receptors is a human donor who received a COVID-19 vaccine.

This clonotype occurred a few times. The chain couples TRBV6-5 to TRBJ1-3, with no clear D. This CDR3 comprises 16 residues. The V gene lost 0 bases and the J gene lost 4 bases, with 13 bases spanning the gap. Germline V gives CDR1 MNHEY, CDR2 SVGAGI. This CDR3 is CASSYSGWASGNTIYF. DNA for the CDR3: TGTGCCAGCAGTTACTCGGGTTGGGCATCAGGAAACACCATATATTTT.

J is TRBJ2-1 and V is TRBV20-1; 8 bases agree with TRBD2. The germline V gene has CDR1 DFQATT and CDR2 SNEGSKA (reference sequence). The CDR3 has 19 amino acids. J was trimmed by 2 bases and V by 0 bases; bases with no gene match: 15. The CDR3 DNA reads TGCAGTGCTAGAGATGTGGTGGCGGGGGGCGCGATAGCCTACAATGAGCAGTTCTTC. It yields the protein CSARDVVAGGAIAYNEQFF.

The table lists this clonotype with a few counts. The chain joins TRBV11-3 to TRBJ2-2; D is possibly TRBD1 (5 bases). This CDR3 is built from 15 residues. Looked up from germline, CDR1 is SGHNT and CDR2 is YENEEA. Trimming took off 2 bases at V and 7 bases at J, with 14 bases between the two ends. The DNA of the CDR3 is TGTGCCAGCAGCTTATCTGGGGTGCAGGGCGGGGAGCTGTTTTTT. Encoded protein: CASSLSGVQGGELFF.

In its sample, this clonotype was seen a few times. The rearrangement links TRBV6-1 to TRBJ1-2; no definite D call. Per the germline V gene, CDR1 is MNHNS and CDR2 is SASEGT. This CDR3 spans 15 amino acids. The ends were cut back, 6 bases at V and 3 bases at J, with 17 bases in the middle. The chain's CDR3 is CASRISEESDYGYTF. The CDR3 DNA reads TGTGCCAGCAGGATCTCCGAAGAGTCTGACTATGGCTACACCTTC.

This clonotype turned up a few times. The rearrangement uses TRBV7-2 and TRBJ1-5; D might be TRBD1 (5 bases). CDR1 and CDR2 from the germline V gene are SGHTA and FQGNSA. V was cut by 2 bases and J by 2 bases, with 10 bases left in between. This CDR3 comprises 15 residues. The CDR3 sequence is CASSLFTGGNQPQHF. The CDR3 DNA is TGTGCCAGCAGCTTATTCACAGGCGGCAATCAGCCCCAGCATTTT.

This clonotype was counted once. The chain recombines TRBV20-1 with TRBJ2-7, with 7 bases identical to TRBD2. This CDR3 is 15 amino acids long. V shed 0 bases, J shed 0 bases, and the junction held 5 bases outside the gene matches. Germline V gene data show CDR1 as DFQATT and CDR2 as SNEGSKA (reference sequence). The CDR3 coding sequence is TGCAGTGCTAGAGATCGGTCGGGGGGCTCCTACGAGCAGTACTTC. Residues: CSARDRSGGSYEQYF.

V is TRBV5-4 and J is TRBJ2-4; 14 bases line up with TRBD2. Germline values: CDR1 SGHNT, CDR2 YYREEE (reference sequence). Losses at the gene ends were 4 bases for V and 6 bases for J; bases not matched to a gene: 3. The CDR3 has 15 amino acids. The chain's CDR3 is CASSQGLAGGNIQYF. The CDR3 DNA is TGTGCCAGCAGCCAAGGACTAGCGGGGGGAAACATTCAGTACTTC.

This clonotype turned up a few times. J is TRBJ1-1 and V is TRBV7-8, with 7 bases lining up with TRBD1. Trimming at V came to 5 bases and at J to 1 base, leaving 7 bases not matched to a gene. Germline lookup yields CDR1 SGHVS and CDR2 FQNEAQ. The CDR3 loop spans 15 amino acids. For the CDR3, the DNA is TGTGCCAGCAGCACCCGACAGGGATGGAACACTGAAGCTTTCTTT. Its protein product is CASSTRQGWNTEAFF.

The rearrangement links TRBV7-2 to TRBJ2-3, with 7 positions matching TRBD1. The V and J ends lost 7 bases and 2 bases, in that order; junction bases with no gene match: 6. Germline V gene lookup returns CDR1 SGHTA and CDR2 FQGNSA. The CDR3 totals 14 residues. The CDR3 loop reads CASKRTGNTDTQYF. CDR3 DNA sequence: TGTGCCAGCAAACGGACAGGAAACACAGATACGCAGTATTTT.

This clonotype was seen only a few times. The V call is TRBV12-3 or TRBV12-4, the J call TRBJ1-2, with 7 bases that match TRBD1. After removal of 6 bases from V and 4 bases from J, the junction contained 14 bases not matched to a gene. The CDR3 length is 16 residues. CDR3 sequence reads: CASSLWPPTGSYGYTF. CDR3 bases: TGTGCCAGCAGCCTTTGGCCCCCGACAGGGTCCTATGGCTACACCTTC.

This clonotype was observed a few times. This chain uses TRBV6-1 with TRBJ1-2, with D maybe TRBD1 (5 bases). V was clipped by 3 bases and J by 5 bases, with 19 bases between them. Germline CDR1 reads MNHNS; CDR2 reads SASEGT. The CDR3 loop spans 16 amino acids. CDR3 in amino acids: CASSDFLTTKGYGYTF. Here the CDR3 DNA reads TGTGCCAGCAGTGACTTCCTCACCACCAAGGGGTATGGCTACACCTTC.

This clonotype has just a few counts. V gene TRBV6-2 or TRBV6-3 combines with J gene TRBJ2-1, with D tentatively TRBD1 or TRBD2 (6 bases each). Germline V gene lookup returns CDR1 MNHEY and CDR2 SVGEGT. The CDR3 covers 16 residues. Trimming took 6 bases from V and 1 from J, leaving 16 bases between them. The CDR3 here is CASRRVGGLSYNEQFF. The CDR3 nucleotides are TGTGCCAGCAGAAGGGTTGGGGGGCTTTCCTACAATGAGCAGTTCTTC.

The V call is TRBV2, the J call TRBJ2-5, with 10 bases lining up with TRBD1. Germline lookup yields CDR1 SNHLY and CDR2 FYNNEI. The CDR3 loop spans 16 amino acids. Unmatched junction bases numbered 8, after V lost 5 bases and J lost 2 bases. The CDR3 sequence is CASSWTGGGGQETQYF. The CDR3 DNA reads TGTGCCAGCAGTTGGACAGGGGGTGGTGGGCAAGAGACCCAGTACTTC.

The V gene is TRBV5-1, the J gene TRBJ2-5, with D possibly being TRBD1 (9 bases). V was pared by 7 bases and J by 5 bases, with 18 bases between. From germline, CDR1 is SGHRS and CDR2 YFSETQ. This CDR3 has 14 amino acids. The CDR3 coding sequence is TGCGCCAGCCGGGGGGGACAGGGAGCGGAGACCCAGTACTTC. Protein: CASRGGQGAETQYF.

This clonotype was seen more than once but under ten times. The gene calls are TRBV30 and TRBJ1-3, with D perhaps TRBD1 (5 bases). The V gene lost 3 bases and the J gene lost 0 bases, with 12 bases spanning the gap. The length of the CDR3 is 15 residues. Germline CDR1 and CDR2: GTSNPN and SVGIG (reference sequence). CDR3 sequence (DNA): TGTGCCTGGAGCAAAGCAGGGCCCTCTGGAAACACCATATATTTT. Residues: CAWSKAGPSGNTIYF. The variable domain in full, with the rest retrieved from reference TRBV30 and TRBJ1-3, is SQTIHQWPATLVQPVGSPLSLECTVEGTSNPNLYWYRQAAGRGLQLLFYSVGIGQISSEVPQNLSASRPQDRQFILSSKKLLLSDSGFYLCAWSKAGPSGNTIYFGEGSWLTVV.

In this sample, this clonotype turned up a few times. The chain joins TRBV27 to TRBJ1-4; D unclear. This CDR3 comprises 13 residues. Trimming took 5 bases from V and 12 from J, leaving 16 bases between them. Looked up from germline, CDR1 is MNHEY and CDR2 is SMNVEV (reference sequence). The CDR3 reads CASSRTVNGQLFF. The CDR3 nucleotides are TGTGCCAGCAGTAGAACAGTGAATGGTCAACTGTTTTTT.

The J gene is TRBJ2-6, the V gene TRBV19; 11 nucleotides agree with TRBD1. The V segment lost 1 base and the J segment 1 base; nucleotides outside the gene matches: 3. Germline V CDR1 and CDR2: LNHDA, SQIVND (reference sequence). The CDR3 is made up of 18 amino acids. The CDR3 loop reads CASSIVGQGASGANVLTF. DNA of the CDR3: TGTGCCAGTAGTATAGTCGGACAGGGGGCGTCTGGGGCCAACGTCCTGACTTTC.

V and J are TRBV27 and TRBJ1-6; 9 bases are a match to TRBD1. With 2 bases clipped from V and 13 bases from J, the junction kept 6 bases outside the gene matches. CDR1 and CDR2 from the germline V gene are MNHEY and SMNVEV (reference sequence). The CDR3 has 14 residues. The CDR3, as DNA: TGTGCCAGCAGTTTACGACAGGGGGGTGGGCCCCTCCACTTT. Protein: CASSLRQGGGPLHF.